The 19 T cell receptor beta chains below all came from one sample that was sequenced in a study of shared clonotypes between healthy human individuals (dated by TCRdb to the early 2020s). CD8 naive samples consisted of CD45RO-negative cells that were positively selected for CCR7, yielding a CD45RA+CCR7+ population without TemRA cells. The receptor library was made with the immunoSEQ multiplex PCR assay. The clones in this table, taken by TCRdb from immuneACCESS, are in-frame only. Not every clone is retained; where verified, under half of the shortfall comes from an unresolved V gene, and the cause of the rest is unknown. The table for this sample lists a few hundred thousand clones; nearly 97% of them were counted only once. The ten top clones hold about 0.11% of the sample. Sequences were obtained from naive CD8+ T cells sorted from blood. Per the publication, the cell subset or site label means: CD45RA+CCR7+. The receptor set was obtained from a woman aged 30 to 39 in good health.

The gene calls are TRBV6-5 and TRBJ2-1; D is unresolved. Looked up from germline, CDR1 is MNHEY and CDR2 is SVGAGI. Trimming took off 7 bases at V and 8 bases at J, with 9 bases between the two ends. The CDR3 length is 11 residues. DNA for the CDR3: TGTGCCAGCAATCACGGGCATGAGCAGTTCTTC. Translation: CASNHGHEQFF.

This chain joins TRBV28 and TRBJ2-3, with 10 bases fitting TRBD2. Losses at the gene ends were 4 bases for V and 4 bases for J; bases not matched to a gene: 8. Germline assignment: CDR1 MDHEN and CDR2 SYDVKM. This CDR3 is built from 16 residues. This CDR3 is CASSSTWTSGPDTQYF. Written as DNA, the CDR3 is TGTGCCAGCAGTTCCACGTGGACTAGCGGACCAGATACGCAGTATTTT. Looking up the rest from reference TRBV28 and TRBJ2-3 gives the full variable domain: DVKVTQSSRYLVKRTGEKVFLECVQDMDHENMFWYRQDPGLGLRLIYFSYDVKMKEKGDIPEGYSVSREKKERFSLILESASTNQTSMYLCASSSTWTSGPDTQYFGPGTRLTVL.

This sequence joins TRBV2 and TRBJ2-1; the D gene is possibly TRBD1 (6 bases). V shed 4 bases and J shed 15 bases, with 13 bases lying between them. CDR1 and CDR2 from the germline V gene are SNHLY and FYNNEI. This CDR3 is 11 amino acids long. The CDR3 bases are TGTGCCAGCAGTGGAACAGGGAAACCGTTCTTC. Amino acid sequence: CASSGTGKPFF.

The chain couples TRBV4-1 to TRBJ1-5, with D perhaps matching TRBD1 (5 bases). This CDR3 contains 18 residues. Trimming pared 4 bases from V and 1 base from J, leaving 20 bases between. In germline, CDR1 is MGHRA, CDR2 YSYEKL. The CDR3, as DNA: TGCGCCAGCAGCCTCATTTGGGGGTACCTGGGGAGCAATCAGCCCCAGCATTTT. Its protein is CASSLIWGYLGSNQPQHF.

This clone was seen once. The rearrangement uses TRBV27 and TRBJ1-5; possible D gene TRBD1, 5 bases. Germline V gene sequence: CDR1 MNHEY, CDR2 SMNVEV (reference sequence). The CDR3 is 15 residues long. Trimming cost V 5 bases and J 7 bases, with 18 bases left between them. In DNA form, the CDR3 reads TGTGCCAGCAGTCCAGGGCCGGGAGCGGGGCAGCCCCAGCATTTT. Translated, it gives CASSPGPGAGQPQHF.

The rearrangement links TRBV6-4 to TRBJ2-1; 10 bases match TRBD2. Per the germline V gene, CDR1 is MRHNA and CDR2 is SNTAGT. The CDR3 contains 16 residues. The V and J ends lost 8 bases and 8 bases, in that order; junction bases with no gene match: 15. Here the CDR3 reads CASGPGGVAGGDEQFF. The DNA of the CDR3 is TGTGCCAGCGGACCTGGGGGAGTAGCGGGAGGCGATGAGCAGTTCTTC.

CDR3 residues: CAISEAGLAGYEQFF. The CDR3 nucleotides are TGTGCCATCAGTGAGGCGGGACTAGCGGGATATGAGCAGTTCTTC. The chain is built from TRBV10-3 and TRBJ2-1; 13 positions agree with TRBD2. Germline V gene sequence: CDR1 ENHRY, CDR2 SYGVKD. The CDR3 has 15 residues. V was clipped by 2 bases and J by 8 bases; unmatched bases: 3.

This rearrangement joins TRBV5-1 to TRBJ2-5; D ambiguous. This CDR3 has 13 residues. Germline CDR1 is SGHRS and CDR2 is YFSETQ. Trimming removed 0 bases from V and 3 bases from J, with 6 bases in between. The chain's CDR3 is CASSLDGEETQYF. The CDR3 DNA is TGCGCCAGCAGCTTGGATGGCGAAGAGACCCAGTACTTC.

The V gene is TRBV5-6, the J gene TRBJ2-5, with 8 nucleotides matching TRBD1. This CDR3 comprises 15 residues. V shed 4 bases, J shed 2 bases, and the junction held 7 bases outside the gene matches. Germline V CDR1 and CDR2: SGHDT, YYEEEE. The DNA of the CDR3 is TGTGCCAGCAGCCCCGCTGGACAGGGTCAAGAGACCCAGTACTTC. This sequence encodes CASSPAGQGQETQYF.

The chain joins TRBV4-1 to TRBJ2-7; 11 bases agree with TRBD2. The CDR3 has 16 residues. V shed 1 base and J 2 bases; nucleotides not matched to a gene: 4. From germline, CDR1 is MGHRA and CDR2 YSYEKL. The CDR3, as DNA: TGCGCCAGCAGCCAAGTCGCTAGCGGGGGGACCTACGAGCAGTACTTC. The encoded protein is CASSQVASGGTYEQYF.

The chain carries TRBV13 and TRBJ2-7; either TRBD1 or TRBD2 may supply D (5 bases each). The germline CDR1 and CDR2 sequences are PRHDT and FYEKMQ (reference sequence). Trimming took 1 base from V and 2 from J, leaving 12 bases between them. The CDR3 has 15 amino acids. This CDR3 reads CASSLVGTLTYEQYF. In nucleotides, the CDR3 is TGTGCCAGCAGCTTAGTGGGGACGTTAACCTACGAGCAGTACTTC.

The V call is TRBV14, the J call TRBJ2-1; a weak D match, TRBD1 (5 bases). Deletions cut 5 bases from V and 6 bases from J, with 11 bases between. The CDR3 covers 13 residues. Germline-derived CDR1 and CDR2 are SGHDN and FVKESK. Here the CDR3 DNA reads TGTGCCAGCAGCATCCAGGGTAGCAATGAGCAGTTCTTC. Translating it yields CASSIQGSNEQFF.

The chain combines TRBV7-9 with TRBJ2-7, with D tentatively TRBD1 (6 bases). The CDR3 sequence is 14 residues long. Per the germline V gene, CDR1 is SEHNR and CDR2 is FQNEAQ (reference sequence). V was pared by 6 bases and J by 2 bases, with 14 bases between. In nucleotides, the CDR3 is TGTGCCAGCAGTAGACAGGCAAGGGCCTACGAGCAGTACTTC. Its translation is CASSRQARAYEQYF.

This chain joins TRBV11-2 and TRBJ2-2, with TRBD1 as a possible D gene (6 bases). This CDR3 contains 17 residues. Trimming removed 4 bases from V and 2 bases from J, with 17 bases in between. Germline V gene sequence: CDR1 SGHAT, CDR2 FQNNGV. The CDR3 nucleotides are TGTGCCAGCAGCTCACAAATTAGGACAGTCAACACCGGGGAGCTGTTTTTT. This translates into CASSSQIRTVNTGELFF. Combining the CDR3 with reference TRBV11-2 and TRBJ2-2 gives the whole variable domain EAGVAQSPRYKIIEKRQSVAFWCNPISGHATLYWYQQILGQGPKLLIQFQNNGVVDDSQLPKDRFSAERLKGVDSTLKIQPAKLEDSAVYLCASSSQIRTVNTGELFFGEGSRLTVL.

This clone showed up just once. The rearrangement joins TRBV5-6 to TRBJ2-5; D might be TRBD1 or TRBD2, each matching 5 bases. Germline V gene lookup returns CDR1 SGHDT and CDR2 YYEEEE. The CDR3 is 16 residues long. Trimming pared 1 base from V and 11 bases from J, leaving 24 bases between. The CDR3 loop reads CASSLFGGRAVEEQYF. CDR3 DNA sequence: TGTGCCAGCAGCTTGTTTGGGGGAAGGGCAGTTGAAGAGCAGTACTTC.

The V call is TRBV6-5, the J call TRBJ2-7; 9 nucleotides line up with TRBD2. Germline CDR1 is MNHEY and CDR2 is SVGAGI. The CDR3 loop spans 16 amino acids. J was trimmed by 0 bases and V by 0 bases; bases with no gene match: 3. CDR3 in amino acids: CASSYSVAGVSYEQYF. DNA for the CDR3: TGTGCCAGCAGTTACTCGGTAGCGGGAGTCTCCTACGAGCAGTACTTC.

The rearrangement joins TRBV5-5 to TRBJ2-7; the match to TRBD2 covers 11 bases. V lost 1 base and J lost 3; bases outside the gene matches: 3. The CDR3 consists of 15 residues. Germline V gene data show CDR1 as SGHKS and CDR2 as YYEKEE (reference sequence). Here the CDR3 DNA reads TGTGCCAGCAGCTTGAACGGACTAGCGGGCTACGAGCAGTACTTC. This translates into CASSLNGLAGYEQYF. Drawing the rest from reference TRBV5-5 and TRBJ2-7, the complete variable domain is DAGVTQSPTHLIKTRGQQVTLRCSPISGHKSVSWYQQVLGQGPQFIFQYYEKEERGRGNFPDRFSARQFPNYSSELNVNALLLGDSALYLCASSLNGLAGYEQYFGPGTRLTVT.

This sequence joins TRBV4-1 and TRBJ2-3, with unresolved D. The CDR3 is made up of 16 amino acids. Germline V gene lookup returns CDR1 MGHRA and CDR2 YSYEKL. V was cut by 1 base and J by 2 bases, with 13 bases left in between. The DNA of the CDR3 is TGCGCCAGCAGCCAAGGGCTGAAAGGGTCCACAGATACGCAGTATTTT. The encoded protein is CASSQGLKGSTDTQYF.

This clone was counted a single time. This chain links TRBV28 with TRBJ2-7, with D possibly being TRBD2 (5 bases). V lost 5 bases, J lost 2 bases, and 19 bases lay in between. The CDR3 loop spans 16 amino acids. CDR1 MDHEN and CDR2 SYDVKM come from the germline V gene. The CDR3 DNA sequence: TGTGCCAGCAGTCCTGCTTTGCGAGCGGTGACCTACGAGCAGTACTTC. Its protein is CASSPALRAVTYEQYF.